This T cell receptor (beta chain) was captured by sequencing in a study of shared T cell receptors in the human thymus. Method: immunoSEQ multiplex PCR; TCRdb's copy keeps in-frame clones and lacks some. The sample lists 700,000 to 750,000 clones, approximately 85% seen once, with more than 0.01% in the top ten. Trimming stripped 2 bases from V and 1 base from J, with 15 bases between. Germline V gives CDR1 SGDLS, CDR2 YYNGEE. The length of the CDR3 is 17 residues. The data also belong to a second study, concerning human thymus T cells. From that report: Resected material from corrective heart surgery provided the thymus tissue analysed. Across thymic and blood repertoires, the usage of V and J genes appeared to be biased.

The sequenced material came from thymocytes. The V and J genes are TRBV9 and TRBJ1-4; D not certain. The clonotype comes from a girl less than two years old with a congenital heart defect. The CDR3 loop reads CASSVSGRRKTNEKLFF. The CDR3 coding sequence is TGTGCCAGCAGCGTTTCAGGAAGGAGGAAAACTAATGAAAAACTGTTTTTT.